This T cell receptor (beta chain) appears in the sequencing data of a study of blood T cell repertoires in COVID-19. Study-wide background: Researchers got acute and convalescent COVID-19 samples from the United States, Italy and Spain. PBMCs, B-cell-depleted T cells, or T cells provided the cDNA or gDNA that made up the material.

After removal of 2 bases from V and 7 bases from J, the junction contained 2 bases not matched to a gene. The CDR3 runs 13 residues. Germline V CDR1 and CDR2: MNHEY, SVGAGI. This clone has a handful of counts. Under the authors' procedure: The authors estimated nucleated cell counts from reference gene primer amplification. Method: immunoSEQ multiplex PCR; TCRdb's copy keeps in-frame clones and lacks some. That table is the source of V, J and clone size, and D and trimming were worked out from the DNA. The sample shows about 70,000 clones, around 78% of them seen only once. The sequenced material came from peripheral blood. The receptor comes from a human donor in a cohort sampled during active COVID-19. This rearrangement joins TRBV6-5 to TRBJ1-5, with 7 bases aligning to TRBD1. CDR3 sequence reads: CASSYDREQPQHF. The CDR3, as DNA: TGTGCCAGCAGTTACGACAGGGAACAGCCCCAGCATTTT.